What follows are 29 T cell receptor beta chains derived from one specimen sequenced in a study of blood T cell repertoires in COVID-19. The protocol was immunoSEQ multiplex PCR, while the TCRdb copy is restricted to in-frame clones and leaves out a portion. The sample has roughly 250,000 clones, approximately 85% seen once. The source material was PBMCs or T cells enriched from blood (not recorded which). These receptor sequences come from a woman aged 25 to 45 who had recovered from COVID-19.

The J gene is TRBJ2-7, the V gene TRBV2; D unclear. Trimming stripped 3 bases from V and 2 bases from J, with 11 bases between. This CDR3 contains 14 residues. Germline CDR1 reads SNHLY; CDR2 reads FYNNEI. DNA for the CDR3: TGTGCCAGCAGTGATGACACGATACCCTACGAGCAGTACTTC. Translating gives CASSDDTIPYEQYF.

The V and J genes are TRBV11-3 and TRBJ2-1; D remains unclear. Trimming removed 5 bases from V and 4 bases from J, with 12 bases in between. This CDR3 comprises 14 residues. The germline gives CDR1 SGHNT, CDR2 YENEEA. CDR3 region: CASSHYGRYNEQFF. Written as DNA, the CDR3 is TGTGCCAGCAGCCATTACGGTCGGTACAATGAGCAGTTCTTC.

This rearrangement joins TRBV5-6 to TRBJ2-7; a possible D gene is TRBD2 (5 bases). The germline V and J ends were trimmed by 2 bases and 2 bases, with 11 bases remaining between them. This CDR3 is 14 amino acids long. In germline, CDR1 is SGHDT, CDR2 YYEEEE. The CDR3 reads CASSFGIGPYEQYF. For the CDR3, the DNA is TGTGCCAGCAGCTTCGGGATAGGGCCCTACGAGCAGTACTTC.

The chain links TRBV25-1 to TRBJ2-1, with D hard to call. The CDR3 loop spans 15 amino acids. Looked up from germline, CDR1 is MGHDK and CDR2 is SYGVNS. V dropped 3 bases and J dropped 0 bases, with 9 bases sitting between them. CDR3 sequence reads: CASSDSGRSYNEQFF. The DNA for the CDR3 is TGTGCCAGCAGTGACTCCGGTCGCTCCTACAATGAGCAGTTCTTC.

The gene calls are TRBV7-2 and TRBJ2-1, with 13 nucleotides matching TRBD2. This CDR3 comprises 17 residues. The V and J ends lost 4 bases and 7 bases, in that order; junction bases with no gene match: 10. CDR1 and CDR2 (germline): SGHTA, FQGNSA. The CDR3 loop is CASSSTSGRRVGNEQFF. The CDR3 DNA follows: TGTGCCAGCAGCTCGACTAGCGGGAGGAGGGTGGGTAATGAGCAGTTCTTC.

The V and J genes are TRBV7-9 and TRBJ1-1; D is unresolved. The CDR3 is 14 amino acids. Germline CDR1 reads SEHNR; CDR2 reads FQNEAQ (reference sequence). V was shortened by 1 base and J by 1 base, with 7 bases between the two germline ends. The CDR3: CASSLGGRNTEAFF. The CDR3 bases are TGTGCCAGCAGCTTAGGCGGGCGGAACACTGAAGCTTTCTTT.

This chain connects TRBV5-1 to TRBJ1-2; D remains unclear. CDR3 length: 16 amino acids. Germline CDR1 SGHRS, CDR2 YFSETQ. V lost 0 bases, J lost 3 bases, and 15 bases lay in between. CDR3 residues: CASSLGADRRYYGYTF. DNA of the CDR3: TGCGCCAGCAGCTTGGGGGCCGACCGACGGTACTATGGCTACACCTTC. Full variable domain (missing parts from reference TRBV5-1 and TRBJ1-2): KAGVTQTPRYLIKTRGQQVTLSCSPISGHRSVSWYQQTPGQGLQFLFEYFSETQRNKGNFPGRFSGRQFSNSRSEMNVSTLELGDSALYLCASSLGADRRYYGYTFGSGTRLTVV.

This chain links TRBV3-1 (or the pseudogene TRBV3-2) with TRBJ1-4, with 8 bases fitting TRBD1. V was clipped by 6 bases and J by 5 bases; unmatched bases: 8. The CDR3 covers 15 residues. The germline gives CDR1 LGHDT, CDR2 YNNKEL (reference sequence). CDR3 sequence (DNA): TGTGCCAGCAGTCTTCTTCAGGGGGCAAATGAAAAACTGTTTTTT. This sequence encodes CASSLLQGANEKLFF.

This chain joins TRBV4-1 and TRBJ2-4, with D possibly matching TRBD1 (6 bases). CDR3 size: 13 residues. Trimming shortened V by 3 bases and J by 6 bases, and 9 bases separated the two germline ends. The germline V gene has CDR1 MGHRA and CDR2 YSYEKL. This CDR3 is CASSQIQGNIQYF. The CDR3 nucleotides are TGCGCCAGCAGCCAGATACAGGGAAACATTCAGTACTTC.

V and J are TRBV28 and TRBJ1-3; perhaps TRBD1 as D (6 bases). Germline V gene sequence: CDR1 MDHEN, CDR2 SYDVKM. V lost 4 bases and J 1 base, leaving 14 bases between the germline ends. The CDR3 sequence is 16 residues long. Here the CDR3 reads CASSSWGGASGNTIYF. CDR3 bases: TGTGCCAGCAGTTCTTGGGGGGGCGCGTCTGGAAACACCATATATTTT.

V gene TRBV10-3 combines with J gene TRBJ1-1, with TRBD1 matching 9 bases. CDR3 size: 14 residues. Germline V gives CDR1 ENHRY, CDR2 SYGVKD. V lost 7 bases, J lost 1 base, and 4 bases stayed unmatched. This chain's CDR3 is CAITKTGGNTEAFF. DNA of the CDR3: TGTGCCATCACCAAGACAGGGGGGAACACTGAAGCTTTCTTT.

This chain connects TRBV5-1 to TRBJ1-3; weak D call: TRBD1 (5 bases). The V gene's germline CDR1 is SGHRS and CDR2 YFSETQ. Deletions cut 3 bases from V and 3 bases from J, with 7 bases between. This CDR3 has 13 residues. CDR3 nucleotides: TGCGCCAGCAGCTCCGACAGTGGAAACACCATATATTTT. Translating gives CASSSDSGNTIYF. Variable domain in full (rest from reference TRBV5-1 and TRBJ1-3): KAGVTQTPRYLIKTRGQQVTLSCSPISGHRSVSWYQQTPGQGLQFLFEYFSETQRNKGNFPGRFSGRQFSNSRSEMNVSTLELGDSALYLCASSSDSGNTIYFGEGSWLTVV.

The V call is TRBV27, the J call TRBJ2-5, with 13 nucleotides matching TRBD2. This CDR3 region has 15 residues. Germline CDR1 MNHEY, CDR2 SMNVEV (reference sequence). Trimming cost V 6 bases and J 5 bases; bases outside gene matches: 6. CDR3: CASSLGLAGVETQYF. As DNA, the CDR3 is TGTGCCAGCAGCCTAGGACTAGCGGGAGTGGAGACCCAGTACTTC.

This rearrangement joins TRBV9 to TRBJ1-1; the match to TRBD1 covers 10 bases. Germline V gene sequence: CDR1 SGDLS, CDR2 YYNGEE. V lost 4 bases and J lost 5; bases outside the gene matches: 11. CDR3 length: 16 amino acids. CDR3 nucleotides: TGTGCCAGCAGCCATCCTTTGGGACAGGGGCAGACTGAAGCTTTCTTT. This gives the protein CASSHPLGQGQTEAFF.

The chain uses TRBV5-1 and TRBJ2-3; 7 bases fit TRBD2. The V gene end was trimmed by 7 bases and the J gene end by 6 bases; junction bases not matched to a gene: 8. Germline assignment: CDR1 SGHRS and CDR2 YFSETQ. The CDR3 has 13 amino acids. The CDR3 nucleotides are TGCGCCAGCGAGGGAGGGCCGCGGGATACGCAGTATTTT. Its translation is CASEGGPRDTQYF.

This sequence joins TRBV6-4 and TRBJ2-2, with TRBD1 matching 9 bases. The CDR3 runs 15 residues. V lost 6 bases to trimming and J lost 7 bases; unmatched junction nucleotides: 9. Germline V gene lookup returns CDR1 MRHNA and CDR2 SNTAGT. This CDR3 is CASRAQGAQGGELFF. The CDR3 DNA reads TGTGCCAGCAGGGCACAGGGGGCGCAAGGCGGGGAGCTGTTTTTT.

At least ten counts were recorded for this clone. This chain links TRBV20-1 with TRBJ2-1; 8 nucleotides match TRBD2. The CDR3 loop spans 11 amino acids. Germline V gene sequence: CDR1 DFQATT, CDR2 SNEGSKA (reference sequence). CDR3 residues: CSTGTSNEQFF. The CDR3 DNA is TGCAGCACCGGGACTAGCAATGAGCAGTTCTTC.

This chain connects TRBV15 to TRBJ2-7; D unresolved. Trimming cost V 0 bases and J 5 bases, with 8 bases left between them. The CDR3 length is 13 residues. The germline V gene has CDR1 LNHNV and CDR2 YYDKDF (reference sequence). The CDR3 DNA is TGTGCCACCAGCAGAGATGGTGGGCACGAGCAGTACTTC. This gives the protein CATSRDGGHEQYF.

V is TRBV18 and J is TRBJ2-7; 7 bases agree with TRBD2. The CDR3 length is 14 residues. The V and J ends lost 10 bases and 7 bases, in that order; junction bases with no gene match: 16. Germline CDR1 is KGHSH and CDR2 is LQKENI. The CDR3 sequence is CATKIQPGEGEQYF. The CDR3 DNA reads as TGTGCCACCAAAATCCAGCCGGGGGAGGGGGAGCAGTACTTC.

The chain uses TRBV28 and TRBJ1-5, with a weak D call TRBD1 (6 bases). V was pared by 6 bases and J by 4 bases, with 13 bases between. Germline V CDR1 and CDR2: MDHEN, SYDVKM. The CDR3 is 14 residues long. CDR3 region: CASRVQGWNQPQHF. In DNA form, the CDR3 reads TGTGCCAGCAGGGTACAGGGTTGGAATCAGCCCCAGCATTTT.

In this sample, this clone turned up once. The DNA of the CDR3 is TGTGCCAGCAGCCAGGGGGAAGGCCGACAAGAGACCCAGTACTTC. It codes for CASSQGEGRQETQYF. The rearrangement uses TRBV7-9 and TRBJ2-5; 7 bases match TRBD1. V trimming: 5 bases; J trimming: 2 bases; junction bases outside the gene matches: 8. Per germline, CDR1 SEHNR and CDR2 FQNEAQ (reference sequence). This CDR3 is built from 15 residues.

The V and J genes are TRBV6-5 and TRBJ1-2; TRBD1 matches 10 bases. The germline V gene encodes CDR1 MNHEY and CDR2 SVGAGI. The junction had 3 bases not matched to a gene; V was cut back by 8 bases and J by 0 bases. This CDR3 comprises 14 residues. The CDR3 coding sequence is TGTGCCAGCCGCGGACAGGGGGCTAACTATGGCTACACCTTC. Protein sequence: CASRGQGANYGYTF.

This chain uses TRBV28 with TRBJ1-5; D might be TRBD1 (6 bases). The ends were cut back, 6 bases at V and 12 bases at J, with 12 bases in the middle. From germline, CDR1 is MDHEN and CDR2 SYDVKM. The CDR3 runs to 11 residues. The CDR3 nucleotides read TGTGCCAGCAGCCTAAGGGGGGGCCAGCATTTT. Its protein product is CASSLRGGQHF.

The genes are TRBV7-9 and TRBJ2-2; 8 bases map to TRBD1. The V and J ends lost 1 base and 3 bases, in that order; junction bases with no gene match: 4. CDR3 length: 16 residues. Germline V CDR1 and CDR2: SEHNR, FQNEAQ (reference sequence). In nucleotides, the CDR3 is TGTGCCAGCAGCTTAGTTTCAGGGGGCTACACCGGGGAGCTGTTTTTT. Residues: CASSLVSGGYTGELFF.

This sequence joins TRBV2 and TRBJ2-5, with D possibly TRBD2 on 5 matching bases. From germline, CDR1 is SNHLY and CDR2 FYNNEI. V lost 3 bases, J lost 3 bases, and 5 bases lay in between. CDR3 size: 12 residues. As DNA, the CDR3 is TGTGCCAGCAGTGAGGGAGAAGAGACCCAGTACTTC. This gives the protein CASSEGEETQYF.

This chain links TRBV19 with TRBJ2-2; TRBD2 agrees at 8 bases. The length of the CDR3 is 16 residues. Germline CDR1 reads LNHDA; CDR2 reads SQIVND (reference sequence). Trimming took 10 bases from V and 3 from J; bases not matched to a gene: 13. The CDR3 DNA reads TGTGCCACCCAGCCCTCGGGGGGGTCCCACACCGGGGAGCTGTTTTTT. Residues: CATQPSGGSHTGELFF.

The V call is TRBV10-1, the J call TRBJ1-1; 9 bases are a match to TRBD1. This CDR3 comprises 14 residues. The V gene end was trimmed by 6 bases and the J gene end by 1 base; junction bases not matched to a gene: 3. The V gene's germline CDR1 is WNHNN and CDR2 SYGVQD (reference sequence). The CDR3 DNA reads as TGCGCCAGCAGCGTGGGACAGGGGAACACTGAAGCTTTCTTT. It codes for CASSVGQGNTEAFF.

This clone was counted many times. This chain links TRBV6-5 with TRBJ1-5; the D gene is possibly TRBD1 (5 bases). V lost 7 bases and J 7 bases, leaving 8 bases between the germline ends. Germline V gene sequence: CDR1 MNHEY, CDR2 SVGAGI. This CDR3 spans 11 amino acids. The CDR3 region is CASKQAQPQHF. The CDR3 bases are TGTGCCAGCAAACAGGCCCAGCCCCAGCATTTT.

This clone appeared a single time. This sequence joins TRBV5-5 and TRBJ1-1, with a weak D call TRBD1 (6 bases). Germline CDR1 reads SGHKS; CDR2 reads YYEKEE (reference sequence). V lost 0 bases and J lost 3, with 9 bases in between. The CDR3 sequence is 14 residues long. The CDR3 DNA sequence: TGTGCCAGCAGCTTGGATACAGGGCACACTGAAGCTTTCTTT. It translates to CASSLDTGHTEAFF. The full variable domain, in which reference TRBV5-5 and TRBJ1-1 provide the parts outside the CDR3, is DAGVTQSPTHLIKTRGQQVTLRCSPISGHKSVSWYQQVLGQGPQFIFQYYEKEERGRGNFPDRFSARQFPNYSSELNVNALLLGDSALYLCASSLDTGHTEAFFGQGTRLTVV.